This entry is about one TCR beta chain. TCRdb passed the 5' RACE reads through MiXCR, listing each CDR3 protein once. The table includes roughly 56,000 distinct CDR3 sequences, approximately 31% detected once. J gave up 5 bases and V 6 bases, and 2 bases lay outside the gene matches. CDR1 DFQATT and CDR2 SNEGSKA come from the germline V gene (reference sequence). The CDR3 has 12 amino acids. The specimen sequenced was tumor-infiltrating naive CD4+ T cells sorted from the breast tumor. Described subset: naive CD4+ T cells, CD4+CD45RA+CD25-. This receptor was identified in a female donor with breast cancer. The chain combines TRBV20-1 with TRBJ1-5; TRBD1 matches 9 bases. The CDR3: CSAGTGHQPQHF. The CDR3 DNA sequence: TGCAGTGCCGGGACAGGGCATCAGCCCCAGCATTTT.